Listed below are T cell receptor beta chains from one sample, sequenced in a study of blood T cells in healthy people across ages. TCRdb independently ran MiXCR on the 5' RACE reads; one entry per CDR3 protein. The sample carries around 800,000 distinct CDR3 sequences, 20% to 30% recorded once. The same sample was also studied in work on T cells of mothers and their children.

Sequences were obtained from blood. Source of these receptors: a boy younger than 18 in good health. Both conserved end residues are part of each CDR3. Fields, in order: clone size, V gene, J gene, D gene, CDR3 protein, CDR3 DNA. The D gene is left open where the match is weak. Some rows mark clone size as missing; the rest say once, few, many or name a class of expanded clone.

>.|TRBV2|TRBJ2-5|TRBD2
CASSGPTSGGQETQYF
TGTGCCAGCAGTGGCCCGACTAGCGGGGGACAAGAGACCCAGTACTTC
>.|TRBV7-9|TRBJ2-7|.
CASSVSGPEQYF
TGTGCCAGCAGCGTTTCAGGGCCGGAGCAGTACTTC
>few|TRBV12-3/TRBV12-4|TRBJ2-1|.
CASSPPGSTYNEQFF
TGTGCCAGCAGCCCCCCGGGCTCCACCTACAATGAGCAGTTCTTC
>many|TRBV27|TRBJ2-1|.
CASSQGYEQFF
TGTGCCAGCAGTCAGGGATACGAGCAGTTCTTC
>.|TRBV15|TRBJ2-5|.
CATSRQGGETQYF
TGTGCCACCAGCAGACAGGGAGGAGAGACCCAGTACTTC
>few|TRBV28|TRBJ2-2|.
CASSQDWAGELFF
TGTGCCAGCAGCCAAGACTGGGCCGGGGAGCTGTTTTTT
>.|TRBV9|TRBJ1-2|TRBD1
CASSVRTGGGRYTF
TGTGCCAGCAGCGTTCGGACAGGGGGCGGACGCTACACCTTC
>.|TRBV20-1|TRBJ2-7|.
CSASNARSSYEQYF
TGCAGTGCTAGCAACGCCCGGAGCTCCTACGAGCAGTACTTC
>few|TRBV12-3/TRBV12-4|TRBJ1-4|.
CASRPDTATEKLFF
TGTGCCAGCAGACCTGACACAGCCACTGAAAAACTGTTTTTT
>few|TRBV7-3|TRBJ1-2|.
CASSLPPNYGYTF
TGTGCCAGCAGCTTACCGCCTAACTATGGCTACACCTTC
>few|TRBV7-8|TRBJ2-3|TRBD1
CASSRTGAIFTDTQYF
TGTGCCAGCAGCCGCACAGGGGCGATATTTACAGATACGCAGTATTTT
>.|TRBV20-1|TRBJ2-4|.
CSASGITKNIQYF
TGCAGTGCTTCAGGGATAACCAAAAACATTCAGTACTTC
>.|TRBV7-2|TRBJ2-5|TRBD2
CASSLRDWRGETQYF
TGTGCCAGCAGCTTAAGGGATTGGCGGGGGGAGACCCAGTACTTC
>.|TRBV5-1|TRBJ2-7|.
CASSLAEQMTYEQYF
TGCGCCAGCAGCTTGGCCGAACAGATGACCTACGAGCAGTACTTC
>.|TRBV6-1|TRBJ1-2|.
CASTQGGNYGYTF
TGTGCCAGCACCCAAGGGGGAAATTATGGCTACACCTTC
>.|TRBV30|TRBJ2-5|.
CAWGFAETQYF
TGTGCCTGGGGTTTCGCCGAGACCCAGTACTTC
>few|TRBV24-1|TRBJ2-5|.
CAASDSRVGETQYF
TGTGCCGCCAGTGACTCTAGGGTAGGAGAGACCCAGTACTTC
>few|TRBV5-1|TRBJ2-7|.
CASSTPDNSYEQYF
TGCGCCAGCAGTACCCCAGACAACTCCTACGAGCAGTACTTC
>few|TRBV12-3/TRBV12-4|TRBJ1-4|TRBD1
CASSLNGGQVNEKLFF
TGTGCCAGCAGTTTGAATGGGGGACAGGTGAATGAAAAACTGTTTTTT
>few|TRBV12-3/TRBV12-4|TRBJ2-5|.
CASTLGVRETQYF
TGTGCCAGCACCCTGGGGGTCCGGGAGACCCAGTACTTC
>.|TRBV6-6|TRBJ2-1|.
CASSYRYNEQFF
TGTGCCAGCAGTTACCGGTACAATGAGCAGTTCTTC
>.|TRBV20-1|TRBJ1-5|.
CSARDGGAGNQPQHF
TGCAGTGCTAGAGATGGAGGGGCTGGCAATCAGCCCCAGCATTTT
>.|TRBV5-8|TRBJ1-4|.
CASSKWTGTEGKLFF
TGTGCCAGCAGCAAATGGACGGGAACTGAGGGAAAACTGTTTTTT
>few|TRBV27|TRBJ2-2|.
CASLGRGTGELFF
TGTGCCAGCTTGGGGCGCGGGACCGGGGAGCTGTTTTTT
>.|TRBV7-9|TRBJ2-1|.
CASSFSRGANEQFF
TGTGCCAGCAGCTTCTCTCGCGGAGCCAATGAGCAGTTCTTC
>.|TRBV7-3|TRBJ1-1|.
CASSLSVYTEAFF
TGTGCCAGCAGCTTAAGCGTCTACACTGAAGCTTTCTTT
>many|TRBV7-9|TRBJ2-1|.
CASSSGLYNEQFF
TGTGCCAGCAGCTCGGGACTTTACAATGAGCAGTTCTTC
>.|TRBV4-1|TRBJ2-1|TRBD2
CASSQDRERGRNIEYNEQFF
TGCGCCAGCAGCCAAGATCGGGAGCGGGGGAGGAATATTGAGTACAATGAGCAGTTCTTC
>.|TRBV12-3/TRBV12-4|TRBJ2-1|TRBD2
CASSSQRGPYNEQFF
TGTGCCAGCAGTTCCCAGCGGGGACCCTACAATGAGCAGTTCTTC
>few|TRBV6-6|TRBJ1-1|TRBD1
CASRAYRGDTEAFF
TGTGCCAGCAGAGCATACAGGGGAGACACTGAAGCTTTCTTT
>.|TRBV6-2/TRBV6-3|TRBJ2-1|.
CASRLSRPDEQFF
TGTGCCAGCAGGCTTTCCAGGCCTGATGAGCAGTTCTTC
>.|TRBV11-1|TRBJ2-1|.
CASRGGILNEQFF
TGTGCCAGTAGGGGGGGCATCTTAAATGAGCAGTTCTTC
>.|TRBV7-9|TRBJ1-2|.
CASSSYAGNYGYTF
TGTGCCAGCAGCTCATACGCGGGCAACTATGGCTACACCTTC
>.|TRBV10-3|TRBJ2-5|.
CAISGGTTLGETQYF
TGTGCCATCAGTGGGGGGACGACCTTAGGGGAGACCCAGTACTTC
>.|TRBV11-2|TRBJ2-5|.
CASSPWTAAYEQYF
TGTGCCAGCAGCCCCTGGACAGCGGCTTATGAGCAGTACTTC
>.|TRBV7-2|TRBJ2-2|.
CASSPGGRGNTGELFF
TGTGCCAGCAGCCCTGGGGGCAGGGGGAACACCGGGGAGCTGTTTTTT
>few|TRBV4-1|TRBJ2-7|.
CASSQLWGGFEQYF
TGCGCCAGCAGCCAACTCTGGGGTGGGTTCGAGCAGTACTTC